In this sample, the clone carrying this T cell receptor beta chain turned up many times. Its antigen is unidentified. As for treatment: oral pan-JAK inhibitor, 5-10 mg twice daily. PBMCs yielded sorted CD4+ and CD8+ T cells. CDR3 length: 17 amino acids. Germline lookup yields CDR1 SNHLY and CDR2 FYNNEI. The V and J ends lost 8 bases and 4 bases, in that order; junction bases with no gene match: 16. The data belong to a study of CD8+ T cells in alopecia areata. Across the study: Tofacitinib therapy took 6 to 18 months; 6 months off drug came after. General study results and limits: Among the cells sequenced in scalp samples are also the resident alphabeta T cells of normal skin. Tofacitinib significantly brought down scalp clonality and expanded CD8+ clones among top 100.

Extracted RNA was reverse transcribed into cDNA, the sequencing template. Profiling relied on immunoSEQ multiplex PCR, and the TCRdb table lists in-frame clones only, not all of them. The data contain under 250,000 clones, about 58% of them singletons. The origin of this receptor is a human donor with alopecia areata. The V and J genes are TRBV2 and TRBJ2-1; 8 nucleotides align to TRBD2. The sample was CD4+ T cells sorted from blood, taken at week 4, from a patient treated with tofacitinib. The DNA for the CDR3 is TGTGCCAGCGGCTCGTTAGTCCCCGGGAGGGGTTACAATGAGCAGTTCTTC. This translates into CASGSLVPGRGYNEQFF.